This T cell receptor beta chain originates from a study of control samples from healthy donors and cancer patients. Germline assignment: CDR1 SGHVS and CDR2 FQNEAQ. Trimming cost V 2 bases and J 1 base; bases outside gene matches: 3. The CDR3 totals 16 residues. The repertoire was sequenced with immunoSEQ multiplex PCR; TCRdb's copy has only in-frame clones and lacks some. The data contain about 190,000 clones, approximately 90% of them singletons. Sequencing was performed on blood. The gene calls are TRBV7-8 and TRBJ2-2; TRBD2 matches 8 bases. The sequence derives from a man between 25 and 39 years old in good health. CDR3 DNA: TGTGCCAGCAGCTTAATAAGCGGGGGGAACACCGGGGAGCTGTTTTTT. Amino acids: CASSLISGGNTGELFF.